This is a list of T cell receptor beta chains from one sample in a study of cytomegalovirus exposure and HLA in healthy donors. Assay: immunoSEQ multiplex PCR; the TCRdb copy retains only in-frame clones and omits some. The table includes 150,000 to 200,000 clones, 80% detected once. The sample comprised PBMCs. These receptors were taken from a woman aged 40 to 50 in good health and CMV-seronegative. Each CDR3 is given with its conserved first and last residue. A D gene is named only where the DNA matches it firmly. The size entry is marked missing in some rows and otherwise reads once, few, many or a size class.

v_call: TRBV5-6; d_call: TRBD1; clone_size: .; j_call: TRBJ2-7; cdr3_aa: CASSLITGAQYF; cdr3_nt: TGTGCCAGCAGCTTGATCACAGGGGCCCAGTACTTC
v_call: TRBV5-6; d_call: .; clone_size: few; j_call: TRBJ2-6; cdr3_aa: CASSSDSGANGLTF; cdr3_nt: TGTGCCAGCAGCTCCGACTCTGGGGCCAACGGCCTGACTTTC
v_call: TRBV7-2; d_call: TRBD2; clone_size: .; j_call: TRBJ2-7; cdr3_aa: CASSPGLAGASYEQYF; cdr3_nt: TGTGCCAGCAGCCCGGGACTAGCGGGCGCCTCCTACGAGCAGTACTTC
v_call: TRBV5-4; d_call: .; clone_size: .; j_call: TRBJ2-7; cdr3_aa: CASSLAGQSYEQYF; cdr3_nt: TGTGCCAGCAGCTTGGCTGGACAGAGCTACGAGCAGTACTTC
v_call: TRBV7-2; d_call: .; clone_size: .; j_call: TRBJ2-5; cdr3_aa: CASSLDGGKETQYF; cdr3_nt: TGTGCCAGCAGCTTAGATGGGGGGAAAGAGACCCAGTACTTC
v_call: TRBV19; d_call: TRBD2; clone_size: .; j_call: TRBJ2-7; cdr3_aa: CASRSNPGLAGSYEQYF; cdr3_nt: TGTGCCAGTAGATCTAACCCGGGACTAGCGGGGAGCTACGAGCAGTACTTC
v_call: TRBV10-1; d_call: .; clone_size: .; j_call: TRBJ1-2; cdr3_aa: CASSERLTDGIYGYTF; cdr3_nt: TGCGCCAGCAGTGAGAGGCTCACAGACGGGATCTATGGCTACACCTTC
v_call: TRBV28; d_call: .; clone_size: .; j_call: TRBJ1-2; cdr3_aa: CASRPPGTTYGYTF; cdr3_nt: TGTGCCAGCAGACCCCCCGGGACAACCTATGGCTACACCTTC
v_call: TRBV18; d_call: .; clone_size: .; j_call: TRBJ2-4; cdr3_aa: CASSPPTVNIQYF; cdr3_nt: TGTGCCAGCTCACCTCCGACAGTTAACATTCAGTACTTC
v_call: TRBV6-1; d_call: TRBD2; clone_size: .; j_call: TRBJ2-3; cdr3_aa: CASSDGRAGDTQYF; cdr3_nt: TGTGCCAGCAGTGACGGGAGGGCCGGAGATACGCAGTATTTT
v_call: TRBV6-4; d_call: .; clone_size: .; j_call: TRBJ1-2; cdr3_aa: CANRGWGDYGYTF; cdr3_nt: TGTGCCAACCGCGGGTGGGGAGACTATGGCTACACCTTC
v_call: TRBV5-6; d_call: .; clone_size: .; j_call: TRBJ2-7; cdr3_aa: CASSLGGKRYEQYF; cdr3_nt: TGTGCCAGCAGCCTGGGCGGGAAACGCTACGAGCAGTACTTC
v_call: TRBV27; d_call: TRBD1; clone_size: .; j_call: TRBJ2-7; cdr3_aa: CASSLWTGTYEQYF; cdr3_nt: TGTGCCAGCAGTTTATGGACAGGTACCTACGAGCAGTACTTC
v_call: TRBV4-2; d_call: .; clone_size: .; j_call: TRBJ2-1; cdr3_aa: CASSLLGGLVDEQFF; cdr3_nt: TGTGCCAGCAGCCTCCTCGGGGGGCTGGTAGATGAGCAGTTCTTC
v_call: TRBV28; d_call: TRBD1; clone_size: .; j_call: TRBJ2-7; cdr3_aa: CASSLSGTGNYEQYF; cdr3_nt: TGTGCCAGCAGTTTATCAGGGACAGGGAATTACGAGCAGTACTTC
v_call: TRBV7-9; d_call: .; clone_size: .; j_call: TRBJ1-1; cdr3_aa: CASSLGMNTEAFF; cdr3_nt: TGTGCCAGCAGCTTAGGTATGAACACTGAAGCTTTCTTT
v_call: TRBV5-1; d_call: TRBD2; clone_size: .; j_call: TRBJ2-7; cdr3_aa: CASSLAPGEGEQYF; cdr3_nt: TGCGCCAGCAGCTTGGCCCCCGGGGAGGGGGAGCAGTACTTC
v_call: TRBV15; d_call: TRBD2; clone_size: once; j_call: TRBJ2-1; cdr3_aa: CATSRGGTSNEQFF; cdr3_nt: TGTGCCACCAGCAGAGGTGGGACTAGCAATGAGCAGTTCTTC
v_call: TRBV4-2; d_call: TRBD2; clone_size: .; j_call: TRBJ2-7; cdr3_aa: CASSPGLAGANPYEQYF; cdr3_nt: TGTGCCAGCAGCCCCGGACTAGCGGGGGCCAACCCCTACGAGCAGTACTTC
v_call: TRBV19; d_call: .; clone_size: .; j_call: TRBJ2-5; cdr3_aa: CASSIAAGLETQYF; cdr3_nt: TGTGCCAGTAGTATAGCCGCGGGCCTAGAGACCCAGTACTTC
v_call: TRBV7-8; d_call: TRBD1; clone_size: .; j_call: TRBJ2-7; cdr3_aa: CASSFDRGFAYEQYF; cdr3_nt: TGTGCCAGCAGCTTCGACAGGGGATTCGCCTACGAGCAGTACTTC
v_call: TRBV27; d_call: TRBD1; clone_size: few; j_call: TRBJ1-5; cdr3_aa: CASSYDRGGQPQHF; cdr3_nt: TGTGCCAGCAGTTACGACAGGGGTGGTCAGCCCCAGCATTTT
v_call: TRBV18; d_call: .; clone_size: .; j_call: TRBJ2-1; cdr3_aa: CASSPDRGDEQFF; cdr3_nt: TGTGCCAGCTCTCCAGATAGGGGCGATGAGCAGTTCTTC
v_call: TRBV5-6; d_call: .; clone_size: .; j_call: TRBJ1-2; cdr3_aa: CASSPQGYGYTF; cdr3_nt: TGTGCCAGCAGCCCCCAGGGCTATGGCTACACCTTC
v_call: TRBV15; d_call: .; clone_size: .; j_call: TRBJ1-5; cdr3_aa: CATSRENQPQHF; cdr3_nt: TGTGCCACCAGCCGGGAGAATCAGCCCCAGCATTTT
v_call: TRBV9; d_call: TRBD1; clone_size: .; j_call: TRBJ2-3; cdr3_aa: CASSVVGETPIAGGSDTQYF; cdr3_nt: TGTGCCAGCAGCGTAGTAGGCGAAACCCCTATCGCAGGGGGCTCGGATACGCAGTATTTT
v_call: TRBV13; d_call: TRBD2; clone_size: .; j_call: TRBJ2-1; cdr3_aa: CASSWSGGAYNEQFF; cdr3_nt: TGTGCCAGCAGCTGGAGCGGGGGGGCCTACAATGAGCAGTTCTTC
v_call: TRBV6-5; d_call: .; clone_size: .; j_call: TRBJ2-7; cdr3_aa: CASSGRGFYEQYF; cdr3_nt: TGTGCCAGCAGTGGCCGGGGGTTCTACGAGCAGTACTTC
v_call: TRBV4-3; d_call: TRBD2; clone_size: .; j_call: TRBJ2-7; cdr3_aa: CASSQDWASGKYYEQYF; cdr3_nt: TGCGCCAGCAGCCAAGATTGGGCTAGCGGGAAGTACTACGAGCAGTACTTC
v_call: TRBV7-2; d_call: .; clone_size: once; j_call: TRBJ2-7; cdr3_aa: CASSLEGSNPYEQYF; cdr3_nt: TGTGCCAGCAGCTTAGAAGGTAGCAACCCCTACGAGCAGTACTTC
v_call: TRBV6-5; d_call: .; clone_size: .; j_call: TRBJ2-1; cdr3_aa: CASSSRDSSSYNEQFF; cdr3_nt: TGTGCCAGCAGTTCCCGGGACTCGAGCTCCTACAATGAGCAGTTCTTC
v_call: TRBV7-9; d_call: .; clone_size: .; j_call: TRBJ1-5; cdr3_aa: CSSSLARTGMDQPQHF; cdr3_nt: TGTTCCAGCAGCTTAGCAAGAACAGGGATGGATCAGCCCCAGCATTTT
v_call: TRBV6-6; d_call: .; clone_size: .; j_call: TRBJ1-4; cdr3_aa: CASSAGLKEKLFF; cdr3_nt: TGTGCCAGCAGCGCAGGGTTAAAGGAAAAACTGTTTTTT
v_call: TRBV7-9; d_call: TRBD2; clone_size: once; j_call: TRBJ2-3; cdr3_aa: CASSASGGSTDTQYF; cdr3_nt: TGTGCCAGCAGCGCTAGCGGCGGGAGCACAGATACGCAGTATTTT
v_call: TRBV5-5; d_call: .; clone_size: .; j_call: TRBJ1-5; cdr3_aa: CASSLFPEGQPQHF; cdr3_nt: TGTGCCAGCAGCTTGTTTCCGGAGGGTCAGCCCCAGCATTTT
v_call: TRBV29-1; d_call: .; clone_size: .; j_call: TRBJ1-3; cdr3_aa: CSAIDIGVSSGNTIYF; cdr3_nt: TGCAGCGCTATCGACATAGGGGTGAGCTCTGGAAACACCATATATTTT
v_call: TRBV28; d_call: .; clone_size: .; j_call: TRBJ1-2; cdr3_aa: CASSFFAGFDGYTF; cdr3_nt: TGTGCCAGCAGTTTTTTCGCAGGGTTTGATGGCTACACCTTC
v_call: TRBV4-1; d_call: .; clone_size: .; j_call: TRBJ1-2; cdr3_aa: CASSRAPARAENYGYTF; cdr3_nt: TGCGCCAGCAGCCGGGCGCCCGCCAGGGCTGAGAACTATGGCTACACCTTC
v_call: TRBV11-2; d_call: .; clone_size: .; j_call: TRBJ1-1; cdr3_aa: CASSLDPSGGVEAFF; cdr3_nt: TGTGCCAGCAGCTTAGATCCATCTGGAGGTGTTGAAGCTTTCTTT
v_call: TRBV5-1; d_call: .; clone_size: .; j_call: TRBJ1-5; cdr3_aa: CASSFGGQPNQPQHF; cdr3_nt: TGCGCCAGCAGCTTTGGAGGACAGCCCAATCAGCCCCAGCATTTT
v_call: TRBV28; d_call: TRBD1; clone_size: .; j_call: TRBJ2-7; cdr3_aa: CASSPQGALFEQYF; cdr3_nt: TGTGCCAGCAGTCCTCAGGGGGCCCTCTTCGAGCAGTACTTC
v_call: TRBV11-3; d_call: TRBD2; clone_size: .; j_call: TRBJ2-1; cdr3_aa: CASSLVPSGGVEQFF; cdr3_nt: TGTGCCAGCAGCTTAGTTCCTAGCGGGGGCGTTGAGCAGTTCTTC
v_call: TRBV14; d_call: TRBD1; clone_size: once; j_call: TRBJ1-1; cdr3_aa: CASSHTGQVAEAFF; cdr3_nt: TGTGCCAGCAGCCACACCGGACAGGTCGCTGAAGCTTTCTTT
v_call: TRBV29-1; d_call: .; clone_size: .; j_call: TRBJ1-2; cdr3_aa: CSVDTDGYTF; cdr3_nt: TGCAGCGTTGATACAGATGGCTACACCTTC
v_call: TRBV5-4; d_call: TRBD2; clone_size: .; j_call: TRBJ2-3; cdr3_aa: CASSALTSGATDTQYF; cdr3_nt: TGTGCCAGCAGCGCACTAACTAGCGGAGCCACAGATACGCAGTATTTT
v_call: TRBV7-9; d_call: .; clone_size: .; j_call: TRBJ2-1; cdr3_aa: CASTAGEQFF; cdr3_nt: TGTGCCAGCACGGCAGGGGAGCAGTTCTTC
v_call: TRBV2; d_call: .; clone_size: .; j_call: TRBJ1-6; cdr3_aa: CASSEAQRTPNSPLHF; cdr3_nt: TGTGCCAGCAGTGAAGCGCAGAGGACTCCGAATTCACCCCTCCACTTT
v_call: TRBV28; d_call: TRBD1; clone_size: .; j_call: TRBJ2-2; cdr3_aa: CASIPGQGYTGELFF; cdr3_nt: TGTGCCAGCATCCCGGGACAGGGGTACACCGGGGAGCTGTTTTTT
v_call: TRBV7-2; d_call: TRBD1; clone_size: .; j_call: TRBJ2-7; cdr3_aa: CASSRGSRGLVYEQYF; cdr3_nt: TGTGCCAGCAGTCGAGGGTCCAGGGGGCTCGTCTACGAGCAGTACTTC
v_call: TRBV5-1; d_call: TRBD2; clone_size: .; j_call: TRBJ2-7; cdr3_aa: CASSISGGNPYEQYF; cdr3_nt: TGCGCCAGCAGCATTAGCGGGGGGAACCCCTACGAGCAGTACTTC
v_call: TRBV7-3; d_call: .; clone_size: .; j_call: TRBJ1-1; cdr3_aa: CASSPGHQNTEAFF; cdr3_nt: TGTGCCAGCAGCCCGGGACACCAGAACACTGAAGCTTTCTTT
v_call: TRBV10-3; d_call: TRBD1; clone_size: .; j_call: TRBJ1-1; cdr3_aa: CAARQGSWTEAFF; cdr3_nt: TGTGCCGCCCGACAGGGGAGTTGGACTGAAGCTTTCTTT